This T cell receptor beta chain appears in the sequencing data of a study of T cells in Graves' hyperthyroidism and ophthalmopathy. Points from the study as a whole: Blood shared most expanded thyroid clonotypes above 0.001.

With regard to this clonotype: What it binds is not known.

Researchers took RNA transcripts and amplified the TCR beta CDR3 regions from them. With the HTBI primer set, the TCR CDR3 went through a first round of RT-PCR. One entry per CDR3 protein, called by TCRdb with MiXCR from the multiplex PCR reads. The data show about 280,000 distinct CDR3 sequences, less than 30% seen once. Looked up from germline, CDR1 is SGHTA and CDR2 is FQGTGA. The CDR3 runs to 15 residues. V lost 5 bases and J lost 0, with 14 bases in between. The chain links TRBV7-3 to TRBJ2-7; either TRBD1 or TRBD2 may fit D (5 bases each). The TCR originated in a man aged 35 to 55 with Graves' hyperthyroidism that later progressed to Graves' ophthalmopathy. The sequenced sample consisted of blood. CDR3 sequence: CASSPGPTLSYEQYF. The CDR3 region has the DNA TGTGCCAGCAGCCCGGGACCGACCCTCTCCTACGAGCAGTACTTC.